These 22 T cell receptor beta chains were sequenced from one sample in a study of T cell repertoires in aging, cancer and after chemotherapy. A mixed TRB-A/B primer pool amplified rearranged TRB by multiplex touch-down PCR. A single record per CDR3 protein comes from TCRdb applying MiXCR to the multiplex PCR reads. The table lists 13,000 or so distinct CDR3 sequences, approximately 31% of them singletons. The template was genomic DNA from peripheral blood, not RNA. Sequencing input: blood. The receptors shown here come from a human donor in good health. The donor label of this sample is uncertain.

The chain joins TRBV18 to TRBJ2-1; D remains unclear. Trimming shortened V by 0 bases and J by 6 bases, and 9 bases separated the two germline ends. Germline CDR1 KGHSH, CDR2 LQKENI. The CDR3 is made up of 14 amino acids. CDR3 sequence: CASSPPSGVNEQFF. The CDR3 DNA sequence: TGTGCCAGCTCACCACCGTCAGGAGTCAATGAGCAGTTCTTC.

This chain uses TRBV5-4 with TRBJ1-4; no firm D call. The CDR3 is 12 residues long. Trimming removed 0 bases at V and 4 bases at J, with 1 base between. From germline, CDR1 is SGHNT and CDR2 YYREEE (reference sequence). In DNA, the CDR3 is TGTGCCAGCAGCTTGGATAATGAAAAACTGTTTTTT. Translating gives CASSLDNEKLFF.

This chain connects TRBV15 to TRBJ1-1, with a weak D call TRBD1 (5 bases). V lost 0 bases and J lost 2, with 10 bases in between. Germline CDR1 and CDR2: LNHNV and YYDKDF (reference sequence). The CDR3 has 15 amino acids. The CDR3 protein is CATSRDQGFNTEAFF. CDR3 sequence (DNA): TGTGCCACCAGCAGAGATCAGGGATTCAACACTGAAGCTTTCTTT.

The CDR3 is CASSSPSGTSGQETQFF. DNA for the CDR3: TGTGCCAGTAGTTCACCATCCGGGACTAGCGGCCAAGAGACCCAGTTCTTC. The V and J genes are TRBV19 and TRBJ2-5, with 11 bases lining up with TRBD2. The last part of the DNA fits TRBJ2-1 better; the J call may be wrong. The CDR3 loop spans 17 amino acids. Germline values: CDR1 LNHDA, CDR2 SQIVND (reference sequence).

J is TRBJ1-1 and V is TRBV19, with 7 bases fitting TRBD1. V shed 5 bases and J 6 bases; nucleotides not matched to a gene: 6. This CDR3 has 13 amino acids. Germline V gene lookup returns CDR1 LNHDA and CDR2 SQIVND (reference sequence). CDR3 residues: CASSFRQGAEAFF. CDR3 bases: TGTGCCAGTAGTTTTCGACAGGGAGCTGAAGCTTTCTTT.

This clonotype counts as medium-sized. This chain joins TRBV19 and TRBJ2-3, with D maybe TRBD2 (5 bases). This CDR3 has 13 amino acids. Germline-derived CDR1 and CDR2 are LNHDA and SQIVND (reference sequence). Trimming removed 7 bases at V and 2 bases at J, with 10 bases between. For the CDR3, the DNA is TGTGCCAGTATGCCGGGAAACACAGATACGCAGTATTTT. Amino acids: CASMPGNTDTQYF.

The chain is built from TRBV7-9 and TRBJ1-2; TRBD1 is a possible D gene (6 bases). Germline V gives CDR1 SEHNR, CDR2 FQNEAQ (reference sequence). V was shortened by 5 bases and J by 5 bases, with 18 bases between the two germline ends. This CDR3 has 15 residues. CDR3 sequence: CASSPGAGPIYGYTF. Here the CDR3 DNA reads TGTGCCAGCAGCCCAGGGGCAGGTCCTATTTATGGCTACACCTTC.

This clonotype was recorded a few times. The chain recombines TRBV19 with TRBJ2-5; D gene ambiguous. Trimming pared 4 bases from V and 1 base from J, leaving 7 bases between. This CDR3 comprises 13 residues. Per the germline V gene, CDR1 is LNHDA and CDR2 is SQIVND (reference sequence). Here the CDR3 reads CASSKVAQETQYF. In DNA form, the CDR3 reads TGTGCCAGTAGTAAGGTAGCCCAAGAGACCCAGTACTTC.

The chain couples TRBV14 to TRBJ2-1, with 8 nucleotides matching TRBD2. Germline V gene data show CDR1 as SGHDN and CDR2 as FVKESK. The CDR3 sequence is 15 residues long. With 3 bases clipped from V and 10 bases from J, the junction kept 11 bases outside the gene matches. The CDR3 spells CASSQGVAGFGEQFF. The CDR3 nucleotides read TGTGCCAGCAGCCAGGGAGTAGCGGGGTTTGGCGAGCAGTTCTTC.

A few counts support this clonotype. The chain joins TRBV6-6 to TRBJ1-5; D is ambiguous. Germline lookup yields CDR1 MNHNY and CDR2 SVGAGI (reference sequence). The CDR3 runs to 14 residues. V was pared by 6 bases and J by 5 bases, with 14 bases between. The CDR3 DNA reads as TGTGCCAGCAGAACAGAGGCTGGGGATCAGCCCCAGCATTTT. This translates into CASRTEAGDQPQHF.

This clonotype has just a few counts. The V call is TRBV6-4, the J call TRBJ2-3; the D gene is possibly TRBD1 (6 bases). CDR3 length equals 15 residues. The ends were cut back, 6 bases at V and 0 bases at J, with 13 bases in the middle. Germline lookup yields CDR1 MRHNA and CDR2 SNTAGT. The CDR3 sequence is CASRLQGFSTDTQYF. DNA for the CDR3: TGTGCCAGCAGATTACAGGGTTTTAGCACAGATACGCAGTATTTT.

This chain connects TRBV19 to TRBJ1-5; TRBD1 matches at 7 bases. Trimming cost V 3 bases and J 4 bases; bases outside gene matches: 6. The CDR3 is 15 residues long. CDR1 and CDR2 from the germline V gene are LNHDA and SQIVND (reference sequence). CDR3 region: CASSMGTAPNQPQHF. DNA for the CDR3: TGTGCCAGTAGTATGGGGACAGCTCCTAATCAGCCCCAGCATTTT.

This chain uses TRBV27 with TRBJ1-4; tentatively, D is TRBD1 (5 bases). Germline CDR1 MNHEY, CDR2 SMNVEV (reference sequence). The CDR3 runs to 14 residues. Trimming took 0 bases from V and 10 from J, leaving 12 bases between them. CDR3 sequence: CASSLSGGVGKLFF. Here the CDR3 DNA reads TGTGCCAGCAGTTTATCAGGAGGGGTTGGAAAACTGTTTTTT.

On this clonotype itself: A much bigger clone sits one base away, suggesting this may be a read error. The chain combines TRBV18 with TRBJ1-2; 9 bases agree with TRBD1. This CDR3 spans 13 amino acids. CDR1 KGHSH and CDR2 LQKENI come from the germline V gene. CDR3 DNA sequence: TGTGCCAGCTCACCATCGGGACAGGGTGCAAACAACTTC. Its translation: CASSPSGQGANNF.

V gene TRBV18 combines with J gene TRBJ1-1; 12 bases align to TRBD1. CDR1 and CDR2 (germline): KGHSH, LQKENI. The CDR3 length is 17 residues. The trim removed 3 bases at V and 4 bases at J, leaving 9 bases unmatched. The CDR3 loop is CASSPAGQGAPGTEAFF. The CDR3 nucleotides are TGTGCCAGCTCACCTGCGGGACAGGGGGCGCCGGGCACTGAAGCTTTCTTT.

The chain combines TRBV15 with TRBJ1-4; D gene unclear. Looked up from germline, CDR1 is LNHNV and CDR2 is YYDKDF (reference sequence). The CDR3 consists of 15 residues. Between the trimmed V and J ends, which lost 0 bases and 4 bases, there was a span of 9 bases. The CDR3: CATSRDKGGNEKLFF. As DNA, the CDR3 is TGTGCCACCAGCAGAGATAAGGGAGGTAATGAAAAACTGTTTTTT.

Concerning this clonotype: At one of its ends the junction is not consistent with the germline gene, which may arise from a read error. The rearrangement joins TRBV4-2 to TRBJ2-2; 11 positions match TRBD2. Germline values: CDR1 LGHNA, CDR2 YNFKEQ. The CDR3 spans 18 residues. As DNA, the CDR3 is TGTGCCAGCATCCAAGATCCTAGCGGGGGGTATAACACCGGGGAGCTGTTTTTT. This gives the protein CASIQDPSGGYNTGELFF.

The chain carries TRBV12-3 or TRBV12-4 and TRBJ1-1; TRBD1 aligns across 8 bases. The V and J ends lost 6 bases and 4 bases, in that order; junction bases with no gene match: 7. The CDR3 length is 14 residues. The CDR3 sequence: CASRGGQGTTEAFF. The CDR3 DNA reads TGTGCCAGCAGGGGCGGACAGGGCACCACTGAAGCTTTCTTT.

With respect to this clonotype: The junction does not match germline at one end; this may be a read error. The V gene is TRBV19, the J gene TRBJ1-1; 7 bases fit TRBD1. The CDR3 totals 14 residues. CDR1 and CDR2 from the germline V gene are LNHDA and SQIVND (reference sequence). The CDR3 loop is CASRDSAVNTKAFF. The CDR3 nucleotides read TGTGCCAGTCGGGACAGTGCCGTAAACACTAAAGCTTTCTTT. The full variable domain, in which reference TRBV19 and TRBJ1-1 provide the parts outside the CDR3, is DGGITQSPKYLFRKEGQNVTLSCEQNLNHDAMYWYRQDPGQGLRLIYYSQIVNDFQKGDIAEGYSVSREKKESFPLTVTSAQKNPTAFYLCASRDSAVNTKAFFGQGTRLTVV.

This clonotype is termed medium-sized. The chain carries TRBV15 and TRBJ2-5, with TRBD2 matching over 14 bases. V trimming: 3 bases; J trimming: 2 bases; junction bases outside the gene matches: 8. In germline, CDR1 is LNHNV, CDR2 YYDKDF (reference sequence). The CDR3 extends over 18 amino acids. Here the CDR3 DNA reads TGTGCCACCAGCAGTGGACCCGGGACTAGCGGGGGTCAAGAGACCCAGTACTTC. It encodes CATSSGPGTSGGQETQYF.

By share, this clonotype counts as medium-sized. The chain links TRBV29-1 to TRBJ1-1; a weak D match, TRBD1 (5 bases). CDR1 and CDR2 (germline): SQVTM, ANQGSEA. V shed 3 bases and J shed 1 base, with 9 bases lying between them. There are 13 residues in the CDR3. CDR3 protein: CSVELGPNTEAFF. In DNA form, the CDR3 reads TGCAGCGTTGAGCTGGGGCCGAACACTGAAGCTTTCTTT.

The gene calls are TRBV30 and TRBJ2-5; 8 nucleotides line up with TRBD1. This CDR3 contains 15 residues. V gave up 3 bases and J gave up 6 bases; unmatched junction bases: 12. The germline V gene has CDR1 GTSNPN and CDR2 SVGIG (reference sequence). CDR3 nucleotide sequence: TGTGCCTGGAGCCGGACAGGGACCCCCGGAAAGACCCAGTACTTC. Translation: CAWSRTGTPGKTQYF.